The 25 T cell receptor beta chains in this list originate from one sample, sequenced in a study of T cell responses to AZD1222 COVID-19 vaccine. Clones were read by immunoSEQ multiplex PCR, and TCRdb kept only the in-frame ones, dropping some. The data contain more than 85,000 clones, about four fifths of them singletons. The material sequenced was peripheral blood, taken 28 days after the second AZD1222 dose. These receptors all stem from an adult who received the AZD1222 COVID-19 vaccine.

V gene TRBV7-9 combines with J gene TRBJ2-5, with a weak D call TRBD2 (5 bases). In germline, CDR1 is SEHNR, CDR2 FQNEAQ (reference sequence). This CDR3 region has 14 residues. Trimming took off 5 bases at V and 4 bases at J, with 14 bases between the two ends. CDR3 region: CASSPRASGETQYF. The CDR3 nucleotides are TGTGCCAGCAGCCCGAGGGCCTCGGGAGAGACCCAGTACTTC.

The gene calls are TRBV6-5 and TRBJ2-6; D might be TRBD1 (6 bases). The germline V gene encodes CDR1 MNHEY and CDR2 SVGAGI. The CDR3 has 16 residues. V lost 0 bases and J 12 bases, leaving 18 bases between the germline ends. CDR3 sequence reads: CASSYSGQGQGRVLTF. The CDR3 region has the DNA TGTGCCAGCAGTTACTCGGGGCAGGGCCAGGGGCGCGTCCTGACTTTC.

This rearrangement joins TRBV4-1 to TRBJ2-1; 8 bases agree with TRBD2. Germline CDR1 and CDR2: MGHRA and YSYEKL. The CDR3 has 15 amino acids. Trimming at V came to 6 bases and at J to 4 bases, leaving 8 bases not matched to a gene. CDR3 DNA sequence: TGCGCCAGCAGATTAAGCGGGGGACCGTACAATGAGCAGTTCTTC. It codes for CASRLSGGPYNEQFF.

This chain uses TRBV5-1 with TRBJ2-7; 7 bases fit TRBD1. Germline CDR1 SGHRS, CDR2 YFSETQ. Trimming removed 3 bases from V and 3 bases from J; junction bases left unmatched: 6. The length of the CDR3 is 14 residues. DNA of the CDR3: TGCGCCAGCAGCTCGTCGGGACAGTACTACGAGCAGTACTTC. Translation: CASSSSGQYYEQYF.

The J gene is TRBJ1-3, the V gene TRBV12-3 or TRBV12-4; D gene uncertain. There are 13 residues in the CDR3. The V end was cut by 7 bases, the J end by 4 bases, with 11 bases between. CDR3 in amino acids: CASTSDQGNTIYF. As DNA, the CDR3 is TGTGCCAGCACCTCCGATCAAGGAAACACCATATATTTT.

This clone was picked up a small number of times. The J gene is TRBJ1-4, the V gene TRBV7-8; 9 nucleotides line up with TRBD1. Unmatched junction bases numbered 6, after V lost 4 bases and J lost 6 bases. Looked up from germline, CDR1 is SGHVS and CDR2 is FQNEAQ. CDR3 length equals 15 residues. The CDR3 DNA sequence: TGTGCCAGCAGCTCTCTCCGGGACAGGGATGAAAAACTGTTTTTT. Translating gives CASSSLRDRDEKLFF.

This chain joins TRBV9 and TRBJ2-3; perhaps TRBD1 as D (5 bases). The CDR3 covers 15 residues. CDR1 and CDR2 from the germline V gene are SGDLS and YYNGEE. V gave up 1 base and J gave up 2 bases, with 11 bases separating them. The CDR3 reads CASSVTQGSTDTQYF. For the CDR3, the DNA is TGTGCCAGCAGCGTAACGCAGGGCTCCACAGATACGCAGTATTTT.

V gene TRBV21-1 combines with J gene TRBJ1-1. TRBV21-1 is described as a pseudogene. The CDR3 spans 13 residues. The CDR3 nucleotides read TGTGCCAGACACACAGAGGTGAACACTGAAGCTTTCTTT. Its translation is CARHTEVNTEAFF.

V gene TRBV7-8 combines with J gene TRBJ2-1; D gene uncertain. CDR1 is SGHVS, CDR2 FQNEAQ, per germline. This CDR3 is 14 amino acids long. V was shortened by 4 bases and J by 10 bases, with 17 bases between the two germline ends. The CDR3: CASSSSGVGSEQFF. The CDR3 region has the DNA TGTGCCAGCAGCTCTAGTGGGGTGGGGTCCGAGCAGTTCTTC. The variable domain in full, completed from reference TRBV7-8 and TRBJ2-1, reads GAGVSQSPRYKVAKRGQDVALRCDPISGHVSLFWYQQALGQGPEFLTYFQNEAQLDKSGLPSDRFFAERPEGSVSTLKIQRTQQEDSAVYLCASSSSGVGSEQFFGPGTRLTVL.

This chain links TRBV5-6 with TRBJ2-7; TRBD2 matches at 8 bases. This CDR3 has 14 residues. Trimming removed 3 bases from V and 1 base from J; junction bases left unmatched: 3. CDR1 is SGHDT, CDR2 YYEEEE, per germline. CDR3 amino acids: CASSSGLASYEQYF. DNA for the CDR3: TGTGCCAGCAGCTCCGGACTAGCTTCCTACGAGCAGTACTTC.

The CDR3 DNA reads as TGTGCCAGCAGCAGCATGAGGGGCGAAGGAACTAATGAAAAACTGTTTTTT. This gives the protein CASSSMRGEGTNEKLFF. This chain connects TRBV7-9 to TRBJ1-4; weak D call: TRBD1 (5 bases). The CDR3 is made up of 17 amino acids. The V gene lost 5 bases and the J gene lost 1 base, with 17 bases spanning the gap. The germline gives CDR1 SEHNR, CDR2 FQNEAQ (reference sequence).

The chain combines TRBV11-3 with TRBJ2-2; TRBD2 might be the D (7 bases). Germline-derived CDR1 and CDR2 are SGHNT and YENEEA. There are 15 residues in the CDR3. Trimming took 4 bases from V and 6 from J, leaving 15 bases between them. The CDR3 reads CASSSGGQSPGELFF. CDR3 sequence (DNA): TGTGCCAGCAGCTCGGGGGGCCAGTCGCCCGGGGAGCTGTTTTTT.

This chain connects TRBV5-1 to TRBJ2-7, with D possibly TRBD1 on 6 matching bases. Germline values: CDR1 SGHRS, CDR2 YFSETQ. This CDR3 has 15 residues. With 0 bases removed from V and 2 bases from J, the gap between germline ends came to 12 bases. In DNA form, the CDR3 reads TGCGCCAGCAGCTTGGTAGGGGGTTCCCCCTACGAGCAGTACTTC. It is translated as CASSLVGGSPYEQYF.

A few counts support this clone. Written as DNA, the CDR3 is TGCAGCGCCCTAGTCCCGGGGGCCTTAGGGACCCAGTACTTC. It encodes CSALVPGALGTQYF. The chain is built from TRBV29-1 and TRBJ2-5; D could derive from TRBD1 or TRBD2 (6 bases each). The V end lost 7 bases, the J end lost 7 bases, and 22 bases lay between the germline ends. CDR3 length: 14 amino acids. Per germline, CDR1 SQVTM and CDR2 ANQGSEA.

V is TRBV3-1 (or the pseudogene TRBV3-2) and J is TRBJ2-2; D is undetermined. The V and J ends lost 4 bases and 7 bases respectively, with 19 bases between them. The CDR3 has 16 amino acids. Germline V gene sequence: CDR1 LGHDT, CDR2 YNNKEL (reference sequence). CDR3 amino acids: CASSPPLLGPGGELFF. CDR3 DNA sequence: TGTGCCAGCAGCCCCCCCTTGTTAGGGCCAGGCGGGGAGCTGTTTTTT.

As concerns this clone: Other DNA sequences in this specimen translate into the identical CDR3. The chain employs TRBV5-4 and TRBJ2-1; D unclear. The CDR3 runs 13 residues. Germline-derived CDR1 and CDR2 are SGHNT and YYREEE (reference sequence). V lost 0 bases and J 0 bases, leaving 1 base between the germline ends. The CDR3, as DNA: TGTGCCAGCAGCTTGGGCTCCTACAATGAGCAGTTCTTC. Amino acid sequence: CASSLGSYNEQFF.

The chain links TRBV6-4 to TRBJ1-1; tentatively, D is TRBD1 (5 bases). Germline assignment: CDR1 MRHNA and CDR2 SNTAGT. Trimming took 6 bases from V and 3 from J, leaving 14 bases between them. The CDR3 is made up of 14 amino acids. The chain's CDR3 is CASSRDRLDTEAFF. In DNA, the CDR3 is TGTGCCAGCAGCCGGGACCGTCTAGACACTGAAGCTTTCTTT.

The rearrangement links TRBV6-5 to TRBJ2-7; 7 nucleotides align to TRBD1. This CDR3 spans 14 amino acids. V was clipped by 6 bases and J by 3 bases; unmatched bases: 8. Germline V lookup: CDR1 MNHEY, CDR2 SVGAGI. DNA for the CDR3: TGTGCCAGCAGCCTTGGGGGACAGAACTACGAGCAGTACTTC. It yields the protein CASSLGGQNYEQYF.

The chain links TRBV7-9 to TRBJ2-1; D remains ambiguous. The CDR3 sequence is 12 residues long. V was shortened by 1 base and J by 11 bases, with 9 bases between the two germline ends. The germline CDR1 and CDR2 sequences are SEHNR and FQNEAQ (reference sequence). The CDR3 DNA follows: TGTGCCAGCAGCTTAGAGGCCCAGAAGCAGTTCTTC. It codes for CASSLEAQKQFF.

The gene calls are TRBV7-2 and TRBJ2-7; D gene unclear. Germline values: CDR1 SGHTA, CDR2 FQGNSA. Trimming removed 4 bases at V and 3 bases at J, with 13 bases between. The CDR3 sequence is 14 residues long. Here the CDR3 DNA reads TGTGCCAGCAGCTCCCGGAACTTCGGCTACGAGCAGTACTTC. Translating gives CASSSRNFGYEQYF. Looking up the rest from reference TRBV7-2 and TRBJ2-7 gives the full variable domain: GAGVSQSPSNKVTEKGKDVELRCDPISGHTALYWYRQSLGQGLEFLIYFQGNSAPDKSGLPSDRFSAERTGGSVSTLTIQRTQQEDSAVYLCASSSRNFGYEQYFGPGTRLTVT.

The rearrangement joins TRBV7-3 to TRBJ2-2, with D unclear. The germline V gene encodes CDR1 SGHTA and CDR2 FQGTGA. V was pared by 5 bases and J by 7 bases, with 14 bases between. This CDR3 region has 14 residues. This chain's CDR3 is CASSRDYNFGELFF. In DNA form, the CDR3 reads TGTGCCAGCAGCCGAGATTACAACTTCGGGGAGCTGTTTTTT.

The gene calls are TRBV7-9 and TRBJ1-6; no clear D gene. Germline-derived CDR1 and CDR2 are SEHNR and FQNEAQ (reference sequence). The V and J ends lost 1 base and 10 bases respectively, with 8 bases between them. The CDR3 consists of 13 residues. CDR3 bases: TGTGCCAGCAGCTTAGGTCGTGGATCACCCCTCCACTTT. Its translation is CASSLGRGSPLHF.

The chain uses TRBV4-3 and TRBJ1-1; D unresolved. CDR1 is LGHNA, CDR2 YSLEER, per germline. Trimming pared 4 bases from V and 0 bases from J, leaving 12 bases between. This CDR3 has 15 amino acids. CDR3 region: CASSRETLMNTEAFF. CDR3 nucleotides: TGCGCCAGCAGCCGAGAGACACTAATGAACACTGAAGCTTTCTTT.

The chain recombines TRBV5-1 with TRBJ2-7; 12 nucleotides line up with TRBD1. The CDR3 loop spans 16 amino acids. V trimming: 5 bases; J trimming: 5 bases; junction bases outside the gene matches: 11. Looked up from germline, CDR1 is SGHRS and CDR2 is YFSETQ. The CDR3 is CASRRFPGTGGDEQYF. The CDR3 DNA follows: TGCGCCAGCAGACGTTTCCCCGGGACAGGGGGCGACGAGCAGTACTTC.

V usage is TRBV7-9 and J usage is TRBJ1-2; the D is unclear. With 3 bases removed from V and 0 bases from J, the gap between germline ends came to 8 bases. From germline, CDR1 is SEHNR and CDR2 FQNEAQ (reference sequence). The CDR3 contains 14 residues. The CDR3 region has the DNA TGTGCCAGCAGCTTGGGTCACTCTAACTATGGCTACACCTTC. Its translation: CASSLGHSNYGYTF. Using reference TRBV7-9 and TRBJ1-2 for the parts outside the CDR3, the full variable domain is DTGVSQNPRHKITKRGQNVTFRCDPISEHNRLYWYRQTLGQGPEFLTYFQNEAQLEKSRLLSDRFSAERPKGSFSTLEIQRTEQGDSAMYLCASSLGHSNYGYTFGSGTRLTVV.